This passage covers 14 T cell receptor beta chains from one sample sequenced in a study of T cells in Graves' hyperthyroidism and ophthalmopathy. RNA transcripts provided the source from which TCR beta CDR3 regions were amplified. Carried out on the TCR CDR3, a first-round RT-PCR used the HTBI primer set. Using its own MiXCR run on the multiplex PCR reads, TCRdb lists one record per CDR3 protein. The sample yields 340,000 or so distinct CDR3 sequences, roughly 15% seen once. Specimen: blood. All receptors come from a man aged 25-45 years with Graves' hyperthyroidism.

This clonotype was found a few times. V gene TRBV12-3 or TRBV12-4 combines with J gene TRBJ1-3; D is perhaps TRBD1 (6 bases). The V and J ends lost 6 bases and 7 bases respectively, with 19 bases between them. This CDR3 spans 15 amino acids. CDR3 protein: CASRDLRGTGNTIYF. CDR3 bases: TGTGCCAGCAGGGACCTCAGGGGCACCGGGAACACCATATATTTT.

This clonotype showed up just a few times. The chain combines TRBV28 with TRBJ1-5; possible D gene TRBD1, 5 bases. Germline V lookup: CDR1 MDHEN, CDR2 SYDVKM. The CDR3 runs 11 residues. The germline V and J ends were trimmed by 6 bases and 9 bases, with 9 bases remaining between them. The DNA of the CDR3 is TGTGCCAGCAGGGGGGGAGGGCCCCAGCATTTT. Its protein is CASRGGGPQHF.

This clonotype was recorded a few times. The chain has TRBV5-6 and TRBJ2-4, with TRBD2 identical over 11 bases. The CDR3 is 19 amino acids. CDR1 is SGHDT and CDR2 is YYEEEE in the germline V gene. J lost 1 base, V lost 0 bases, and 9 bases had no gene match. The chain's CDR3 is CASSLAIAGGPGAKNIQYF. The CDR3 DNA follows: TGTGCCAGCAGCTTGGCTATAGCGGGAGGGCCGGGGGCCAAAAACATTCAGTACTTC.

This clonotype was observed at least ten times. The chain is built from TRBV6-2 or TRBV6-3 and TRBJ1-3; perhaps TRBD1 as D (6 bases). This CDR3 region has 14 residues. Germline V gene data show CDR1 as MNHEY and CDR2 as SVGEGT. The ends were cut back, 6 bases at V and 4 bases at J, with 13 bases in the middle. The chain's CDR3 is CASRTGGSGNTIYF. CDR3 coding DNA: TGTGCCAGCAGGACAGGAGGCTCCGGAAACACCATATATTTT.

This clonotype was seen more than once but under ten times. The CDR3 DNA sequence: TGTGCCAGCAGTGAAAAGGGTCTCGAGCAGTACTTC. This encodes CASSEKGLEQYF. V gene TRBV6-1 combines with J gene TRBJ2-7, with D hard to call. Germline CDR1 is MNHNS and CDR2 is SASEGT. The CDR3 length is 12 residues. Deletions cut 2 bases from V and 6 bases from J, with 8 bases between.

The CDR3 loop reads CASSLTGLAGEQFF. For the CDR3, the DNA is TGTGCCAGCAGCCTCACGGGACTAGCGGGAGAGCAGTTCTTC. The chain recombines TRBV3-1 with TRBJ2-1, with 13 bases lining up with TRBD2. V lost 4 bases to trimming and J lost 10 bases; unmatched junction nucleotides: 4. The CDR3 runs to 14 residues. Germline-derived CDR1 and CDR2 are LGHDT and YNNKEL (reference sequence).

The chain joins TRBV5-1 to TRBJ2-3; D uncertain. The CDR3 contains 13 residues. Germline V gene data show CDR1 as SGHRS and CDR2 as YFSETQ. V dropped 5 bases and J dropped 2 bases, with 9 bases sitting between them. The CDR3 protein is CASSGTNTDTQYF. The CDR3 DNA follows: TGCGCCAGCAGTGGTACCAACACAGATACGCAGTATTTT.

This clonotype has a count of ten or more. The chain has TRBV27 and TRBJ2-5, with 12 positions matching TRBD2. Germline CDR1 and CDR2: MNHEY and SMNVEV (reference sequence). The CDR3 length is 15 residues. J was trimmed by 2 bases and V by 6 bases; bases with no gene match: 4. The CDR3 sequence: CASRLAGGGQETQYF. The DNA of the CDR3 is TGTGCCAGCAGACTAGCGGGAGGCGGGCAAGAGACCCAGTACTTC.

This clonotype was seen many times. The chain uses TRBV20-1 and TRBJ2-1, with 7 bases fitting TRBD2. This CDR3 has 16 amino acids. The germline V gene has CDR1 DFQATT and CDR2 SNEGSKA (reference sequence). The ends lost 2 bases at V and 0 bases at J; junction bases unmatched: 7. The CDR3 loop reads CSARPAGGSSYNEQFF. The CDR3 DNA follows: TGCAGTGCTAGACCTGCGGGCGGGAGCTCCTACAATGAGCAGTTCTTC.

This clonotype was seen at least ten times. The J gene is TRBJ2-7, the V gene TRBV29-1; 8 bases fit TRBD2. The length of the CDR3 is 11 residues. The V gene end was trimmed by 6 bases and the J gene end by 5 bases; junction bases not matched to a gene: 3. The germline gives CDR1 SQVTM, CDR2 ANQGSEA. The CDR3 spells CSVILADEQYF. For the CDR3, the DNA is TGCAGCGTCATACTAGCGGACGAGCAGTACTTC.

This clonotype was seen a few times. The chain recombines TRBV5-6 with TRBJ1-2, with a possible D match to TRBD1 (6 bases). The V gene's germline CDR1 is SGHDT and CDR2 YYEEEE. This CDR3 is built from 15 residues. Trimming took 2 bases from V and 2 from J, leaving 13 bases between them. The CDR3 spells CASSFPRGGNYGYTF. The CDR3 bases are TGTGCCAGCAGCTTTCCACGAGGGGGGAACTATGGCTACACCTTC.

At least ten counts were recorded for this clonotype. The rearrangement joins TRBV12-3 or TRBV12-4 to TRBJ1-5; a weak D match, TRBD1 (5 bases). CDR3 length equals 14 residues. Trimming removed 5 bases at V and 6 bases at J, with 14 bases between. The CDR3 nucleotides are TGTGCCAGCAGTCTTAGCCCGGGGGGTCAGCCCCAGCATTTT. Amino acid sequence: CASSLSPGGQPQHF.

This clonotype occurred many times. The chain recombines TRBV11-1 with TRBJ2-1, with unresolved D. CDR1 is SGHAT and CDR2 is FQDESV in the germline V gene (reference sequence). V lost 1 base and J 12 bases, leaving 13 bases between the germline ends. The CDR3 is made up of 13 amino acids. The CDR3 reads CASSLVGQMGQFF. The CDR3 coding sequence is TGTGCCAGCAGCTTAGTAGGTCAAATGGGGCAGTTCTTC.

This clonotype was seen repeatedly, ten times or more. The chain uses TRBV2 and TRBJ2-1, with D possibly being TRBD1 or TRBD2 (6 bases each). Trimming took 3 bases from V and 8 from J, leaving 17 bases between them. This CDR3 has 15 residues. Germline-derived CDR1 and CDR2 are SNHLY and FYNNEI. The CDR3 loop is CASSEGAVEGDEQFF. The CDR3 coding sequence is TGTGCCAGCAGTGAGGGTGCGGTGGAGGGGGATGAGCAGTTCTTC.